Reported below is one T cell receptor (beta chain). The sample originates from a study of preoperative IRX-2 immunotherapy in early breast cancer. Trimming took 5 bases from V and 0 from J, leaving 17 bases between them. This CDR3 is 16 amino acids long. The germline V gene has CDR1 SGHNT and CDR2 YENEEA. Documented treatment: preoperative locoregional IRX-2 cytokine immunotherapy. Samples came from a phase Ib trial of preoperative locoregional IRX-2 cytokine immunotherapy. Sequencing was performed with immunoSEQ multiplex PCR; in TCRdb, only in-frame clones are kept and a portion is missing. The sample lists around 40,000 clones; 70% to 85% were seen once.

The chain couples TRBV11-3 to TRBJ2-7; D gene uncertain. Sample: tumor tissue, taken after IRX-2 immunotherapy. The clonotype comes from a human donor with breast cancer. The CDR3 DNA sequence: TGTGCCAGCAGCCTACGCGGCAGGTTGAGCTCCTACGAGCAGTACTTC. It codes for CASSLRGRLSSYEQYF.